This T cell receptor (beta chain) was found in a study of shared clonotypes between healthy human individuals (dated by TCRdb to 2018 to 2020). Broadly, across the study: The cohort comprised two women and a few men aged 18 to 49 years. For each donor, three plates each were used for CD4 naive and CD4 memory, two plates were used for CD8 naive, and one plate was used for CD8 memory. Leukapheresis yielded between about 0.9 and 9.5 billion PBMCs per donor. The study deeply sequenced blood TCR repertoires of about five healthy adults to estimate repertoire size and the extent of clonotype sharing between individuals. To increase sequencing depth and limit assay-specific biases, different laboratories used diverse techniques to prepare libraries and sequence TCR repertoires.

The CDR3 spans 14 residues, from the cysteine through the phenylalanine. The DNA shown is the 42-base CDR3, in frame from base 1. V drops 3 bases and J drops 8 bases, leaving 14 bases in between. The germline V gene yields ENHRY for CDR1 and SYGVKD for CDR2. Healthy HIV-negative adults with no recently reported acute infections or vaccinations were included as donors. Only Caucasian adults living in Nashville, Tennessee, USA were represented among the donors. CD4+ T cells were enriched through magnetic negative selection, after which naive cells were positively selected on CD45RA and the remaining negative fraction served as the memory subset. Blood was collected by leukapheresis, and PBMCs were isolated by Ficoll-Histopaque density gradient centrifugation and then cryopreserved in liquid nitrogen vapor phase. Analytical flow cytometry was used to check the purity and quantity of every magnetically sorted T cell population. From each sorted fraction, genomic DNA was isolated and quantified by UV absorbance on a Nanodrop 2000c.

The research as a whole found: The small number of donors limited the genetic and exposure-history diversity represented. Naive subsets generally had larger estimated clonotype richness than memory subsets did. When a few donors were compared, the shared fraction of clonotypes was about 5% for naive CD4, about 4% for naive CD8, more than 2% for memory CD4, and 0.4% for memory CD8. Even with the large sequencing depth, rarefaction of the sorted-subset datasets indicated that sequencing was incomplete. Only blood was sampled, and tissue TCR repertoires likely differ from those in blood. Pairwise subsampling led to the expectation that sequencing depth would affect the degree of clonotype sharing among donors. Clonotypes shared by all four sorted-subset donors showed higher generation probabilities than non-shared clonotypes.

TCR CDR3 regions were amplified from genomic DNA by multiplex PCR using the deep immunoSEQ assay. Genomic DNA extracted from each cell subset was distributed evenly over all wells of several immunoSEQ 96-well plates, and each plate served as one replicate. Each replicate PCR for sorted subsets received approximately 220 ng genomic DNA, equal to 28,000 or so T cell genomes. Purified libraries were quantified with a Qubit 3.0 fluorometer, sized on a Bioanalyzer 2100, and re-quantified with the KAPA Library Quantification kit. Each immunoSEQ 96-well plate was sequenced on its own single-read 150-cycle Illumina NextSeq 550 flow cell. As for the original processing: The immunoSEQ output contained only junctional sequences without quality scores, so filtering could not match that applied to full-length reads. Sequences were annotated with PyIR, a Python wrapper for IgBLAST v1.9, and V/J genes and CDR3 were assigned using IMGT germline references. Any read was removed if the V/J assignment was weak (E-value above 1e-6), the CDR3 was missing, or the read contained stop codons, out-of-frame junctions, or ambiguous translated residues. V3J clonotypes were defined by identical inferred V gene, J gene, and CDR3 amino acid sequence. The percentage overlap between two repertoires was calculated by dividing the number of shared unique clonotypes by the size of the smaller repertoire. RTK rarefaction, the Chao1 estimator, and Recon v2.1 estimates of unobserved clonotypes were used to assess repertoire richness. Generation probabilities for all TCRbeta clonotypes obtained by the gDNA method from a handful of donors were computed using OLGA. Here the immuneACCESS table is served through TCRdb, limited to in-frame sequences with V and J called. Missing clones are a known gap in these copies; in checked studies unresolved V genes cover under half, and the rest lacks a known reason. V and J calls plus clone size are reproduced from that table; the DNA served to infer D and trimming. This sample holds approximately 1,500,000 clones; approximately 98% were observed only once. The biggest ten clones account for about 0.42% of the sample.

As to this clone: It lacks a known antigen. The record has no base qualities; no much larger clone is one base away.

The clonotype was recovered from a man aged 25 to 45 in good health. The sequencing input was naive CD4+ T cells sorted from blood. The cell subset or site label on this specimen signifies: CD45RA+ positively selected. The rearrangement joined TRBV10-3 to TRBJ2-1; D gene: possibly TRBD2, on 6 matching bases. The CDR3 reads CAISDPGSADEQFF. The nucleotides read TGTGCCATCAGTGACCCCGGGAGTGCGGATGAGCAGTTCTTC.